The rows below give T cell receptor beta chains drawn from one sample of a study of vaccination and CD4 T cells after COVID-19. These receptors' antigens are unknown. TCRdb itself ran the PCR reads through MiXCR, one entry per CDR3 protein. Here the sample spans about 20,000 distinct CDR3 sequences, roughly three fifths being singletons. Sequenced here: CD4+ T cells from blood, cultured in vitro, sampled after SARS-CoV-2 vaccination. The receptors shown here come from a human donor who had recovered from COVID-19. The CDR3 runs from the conserved cysteine through the conserved F or W. The D gene is left open where the match is weak. Not every row has a clone size; where given, it reads once, few, many or a size class.

D: -
V: TRBV6-1
J: TRBJ1-2
size: -
DNA: TGTGCCAGCAGTGAATTGGTCAAATCCAACTATGGCTACACCTTC
CDR3: CASSELVKSNYGYTF

D: -
V: TRBV20-1
J: TRBJ2-2
size: -
DNA: TGCAGTGCTAGAGCCCTGAATCCCGGGGAGCTGTTTTTT
CDR3: CSARALNPGELFF

D: -
V: TRBV28
J: TRBJ2-1
size: -
DNA: TGTGCCAGCAGTCCGACTTGGGCCGAGCAGTTCTTC
CDR3: CASSPTWAEQFF

D: TRBD1
V: TRBV7-9
J: TRBJ1-1
size: -
DNA: TGTGCCAGCAGCACCTTGACAGGGAGGGTGGACACTGAAGCTTTCTTT
CDR3: CASSTLTGRVDTEAFF

D: -
V: TRBV6-1
J: TRBJ1-6
size: -
DNA: TGTGCCAGCAGTGAAGTCTGGAGGAATTCACCCCTCCACTTT
CDR3: CASSEVWRNSPLHF

D: -
V: TRBV6-2/TRBV6-3
J: TRBJ2-7
size: -
DNA: TGTGCCAGCAGCGATGGGACAAAGCAGTACTTC
CDR3: CASSDGTKQYF

D: TRBD1
V: TRBV20-1
J: TRBJ2-1
size: -
DNA: TGCAGTGCTCCGAACTTACAGGGGGCCAACTACAATGAGCAGTTCTTC
CDR3: CSAPNLQGANYNEQFF

D: -
V: TRBV7-2
J: TRBJ1-6
size: -
DNA: TGTGCCAGCAGCTTAGTTTCGGCGACGACAGCTAATTCACCCCTCCACTTT
CDR3: CASSLVSATTANSPLHF

D: -
V: TRBV7-2
J: TRBJ2-1
size: -
DNA: TGTGCCAGCAGCTCGAATGTCCGACTCAATGAGCAGTTCTTC
CDR3: CASSSNVRLNEQFF

D: -
V: TRBV6-1
J: TRBJ1-2
size: few
DNA: TGTGCCAGCAGGGGCCCTGCTAACTATGGCTACACCTTC
CDR3: CASRGPANYGYTF

D: TRBD1
V: TRBV20-1
J: TRBJ1-5
size: -
DNA: TGCAGTGCTACAGGGGGTGACAATCAGCCCCAGCATTTT
CDR3: CSATGGDNQPQHF

D: TRBD1
V: TRBV20-1
J: TRBJ1-1
size: -
DNA: TGCAGTGCTCTTAAGGACAGGGGGGGCACTGAAGCTTTCTTT
CDR3: CSALKDRGGTEAFF

D: -
V: TRBV11-3
J: TRBJ1-1
size: -
DNA: TGTGCCAGCAGCTTTCACGCCAGGACTGAAGCTTTCTTT
CDR3: CASSFHARTEAFF

D: TRBD2
V: TRBV7-9
J: TRBJ2-5
size: -
DNA: TGTGCCAGCAGCCTCCCTCGACTAGCGGGGGACCAAGAGACCCAGTACTTC
CDR3: CASSLPRLAGDQETQYF

D: -
V: TRBV20-1
J: TRBJ1-1
size: -
DNA: TGCAGTGCTAGAGGTCAACGTAACACTGAAGCTTTCTTT
CDR3: CSARGQRNTEAFF

D: -
V: TRBV24-1
J: TRBJ1-1
size: -
DNA: TGTGCCACCACTGCGGGGAGGGGAAGTGTGACTGAAGCTTTCTTT
CDR3: CATTAGRGSVTEAFF

D: TRBD1
V: TRBV15
J: TRBJ1-1
size: few
DNA: TGTGCCACCAGCAGGGTGGACAGGCGTAACACTGAAGCTTTCTTT
CDR3: CATSRVDRRNTEAFF

D: -
V: TRBV2
J: TRBJ1-2
size: -
DNA: TGTGCCAGCAGTGTCTCACCCCAGGGTATTGGCGGCTACACCTTC
CDR3: CASSVSPQGIGGYTF

D: -
V: TRBV12-2
J: TRBJ2-3
size: -
DNA: TGTGCAAGTCGCTTTCCGACTAGCGGGAGACGCACAGATACGCAGTATTTT
CDR3: CASRFPTSGRRTDTQYF

D: TRBD1
V: TRBV7-9
J: TRBJ1-1
size: -
DNA: TGTGCCAGCAGATTGACAGGGGTCTCTGAAGCTTTCTTT
CDR3: CASRLTGVSEAFF

D: TRBD2
V: TRBV6-1
J: TRBJ2-7
size: -
DNA: TGTGCCAGCAGTGGAACCGGGACTACCACCAAGCAGTACTTC
CDR3: CASSGTGTTTKQYF

D: -
V: TRBV27
J: TRBJ2-7
size: -
DNA: TGTGCCAGCAGTTTTGTGGGTAGCCGCCACGAGCAGTACTTC
CDR3: CASSFVGSRHEQYF

D: TRBD1
V: TRBV27
J: TRBJ1-6
size: -
DNA: TGTGCCAGCAGTTTACGCCAGGGGACAGGGAAGACTAATTCACCCCTCCACTTT
CDR3: CASSLRQGTGKTNSPLHF

D: -
V: TRBV6-1
J: TRBJ1-5
size: -
DNA: TGTGCCAGCAGTGAAGCTACGGTGAGCAATCAGCCCCAGCATTTT
CDR3: CASSEATVSNQPQHF

D: TRBD1
V: TRBV15
J: TRBJ2-7
size: -
DNA: TGTGCCACCAGCAGAGGGACAGGGGTGTACGAGCAGTACTTC
CDR3: CATSRGTGVYEQYF

D: TRBD1
V: TRBV6-1
J: TRBJ1-2
size: once
DNA: TGTGCCAGCAGAAAACCGGGACAGGGACTATATGGCTACACCTTC
CDR3: CASRKPGQGLYGYTF

D: TRBD2
V: TRBV7-3
J: TRBJ2-3
size: -
DNA: TGTGCCAGCGCCTTCGGGCCTAGCGGGATGGATACGCAGTATTTT
CDR3: CASAFGPSGMDTQYF

D: -
V: TRBV7-9
J: TRBJ2-5
size: once
DNA: TGTGCCAGCAGCTTGTTTGAATTTGAGACCCAGTACTTC
CDR3: CASSLFEFETQYF

D: -
V: TRBV30
J: TRBJ1-1
size: -
DNA: TGTGCCTGGAGTGTAGGGAGGGGCAACACTGAAGCTTTCTTT
CDR3: CAWSVGRGNTEAFF

D: TRBD2
V: TRBV12-3/TRBV12-4
J: TRBJ2-1
size: -
DNA: TGTGCCAGCAGTGTGACTAGCGGGAGTGGTAATGAGCAGTTCTTC
CDR3: CASSVTSGSGNEQFF

D: TRBD1
V: TRBV28
J: TRBJ1-1
size: -
DNA: TGTGCCAGCAGGTTGGGTGGACAGGGCTTCCAGAACACTGAAGCTTTCTTT
CDR3: CASRLGGQGFQNTEAFF

D: -
V: TRBV10-1
J: TRBJ2-2
size: once
DNA: TGCGCCAGCAGCCCACTCGGAGGTGCCGGGGAGCTGTTTTTT
CDR3: CASSPLGGAGELFF

D: TRBD2
V: TRBV20-1
J: TRBJ2-7
size: -
DNA: TGCAGTGCTCCACTAGCGGGAGTGGACGAGCAGTACTTC
CDR3: CSAPLAGVDEQYF

D: TRBD1
V: TRBV29-1
J: TRBJ2-3
size: -
DNA: TGCAGCGTGGGACAGCAATTCACAGATACGCAGTATTTT
CDR3: CSVGQQFTDTQYF

D: -
V: TRBV28
J: TRBJ1-1
size: few
DNA: TGTGCCAGCAGACTGGGACAAGAGAACACTGAAGCTTTCTTT
CDR3: CASRLGQENTEAFF

D: TRBD1
V: TRBV19
J: TRBJ1-1
size: -
DNA: TGTGCCAGTAGTTCCCTCGACAGGGGAAGCACTGAAGCTTTCTTT
CDR3: CASSSLDRGSTEAFF

D: TRBD1
V: TRBV2
J: TRBJ1-1
size: few
DNA: TGTGCCAGCAAAGCTAAGACAGGGCCTGCGCCTGAAGCTTTCTTT
CDR3: CASKAKTGPAPEAFF

D: TRBD1
V: TRBV6-1
J: TRBJ2-7
size: -
DNA: TGTGCCAGCAGTGTTGTGACAGGGGACTACGAGCAGTACTTC
CDR3: CASSVVTGDYEQYF

D: -
V: TRBV19
J: TRBJ1-2
size: -
DNA: TGTGCTTGCAACAGGGCCTCTAACTATGGCTACACCTTC
CDR3: CACNRASNYGYTF

D: TRBD2
V: TRBV11-3
J: TRBJ2-1
size: -
DNA: TGTGCCAGCAGCTTAGCAAGTATTAGCGGGATCTACAATGAGCAGTTCTTC
CDR3: CASSLASISGIYNEQFF

D: -
V: TRBV21-1
J: TRBJ2-2
size: -
DNA: TGTGCCAGCAGCAAAGGGGGACAGGCGAACACCGGGGAGCTGTTTTTT
CDR3: CASSKGGQANTGELFF

D: TRBD2
V: TRBV7-2
J: TRBJ2-3
size: -
DNA: TGTGCCAGCAGCGCCGGGACTACGCCCGGCACAGATACGCAGTATTTT
CDR3: CASSAGTTPGTDTQYF

D: -
V: TRBV10-3
J: TRBJ1-2
size: once
DNA: TGTGCCATCAGTGAACGTCAGGGGAACTATGGCTACACCTTC
CDR3: CAISERQGNYGYTF

D: -
V: TRBV7-7
J: TRBJ2-5
size: -
DNA: TGTGCCAGCAGCTTTAGACCGAGTGAGACCCAGTACTTC
CDR3: CASSFRPSETQYF

D: -
V: TRBV6-1
J: TRBJ1-2
size: few
DNA: TGTGCCAGCAGTGAACCGGAGGTTAGATATGGCTACACCTTC
CDR3: CASSEPEVRYGYTF

D: -
V: TRBV28
J: TRBJ1-1
size: -
DNA: TGTGCCAGCACCGAGGGGGGCCGTGAAGCTTTCTTT
CDR3: CASTEGGREAFF

D: -
V: TRBV12-3/TRBV12-4
J: TRBJ2-1
size: -
DNA: TGTGCCAGCGACCCGACTGGCCACAATGAGCAGTTCTTC
CDR3: CASDPTGHNEQFF

D: -
V: TRBV18
J: TRBJ1-1
size: -
DNA: TGTGCCAGCTCACCAGGACAGACTGAAGCTTTCTTT
CDR3: CASSPGQTEAFF

D: -
V: TRBV20-1
J: TRBJ1-6
size: -
DNA: TGCAGTGCCGAGGGGCCCATATCCCGGGGCTCCTATAATTCACCCCTCCACTTT
CDR3: CSAEGPISRGSYNSPLHF

D: -
V: TRBV5-6
J: TRBJ1-6
size: -
DNA: TGTGCCAGCAGCCATATGGCCTATAATTCACCCCTCCACTTT
CDR3: CASSHMAYNSPLHF

D: TRBD1
V: TRBV11-3
J: TRBJ2-1
size: -
DNA: TGTGCCAGCAGCTCGGGGACAGTCTCACATGAGCAGTTCTTC
CDR3: CASSSGTVSHEQFF

D: TRBD1
V: TRBV19
J: TRBJ1-2
size: -
DNA: TGTGCCAGTAATAAAAGTGGTCGGGACAGCTATGGCTACACCTTC
CDR3: CASNKSGRDSYGYTF

D: -
V: TRBV2
J: TRBJ2-2
size: -
DNA: TGTGCCAGCATAGGGGACCGCGCGAACACCGGGGAGCTGTTTTTT
CDR3: CASIGDRANTGELFF

D: TRBD1
V: TRBV11-3
J: TRBJ1-2
size: -
DNA: TGTGCCAGCAGCCGAGCCGGGACAGGGTATGGCTACACCTTC
CDR3: CASSRAGTGYGYTF

D: TRBD2
V: TRBV11-2
J: TRBJ2-1
size: -
DNA: TGTGCCAGCAGCTCAACTAGCGCCGGCTACAATGAGCAGTTCTTC
CDR3: CASSSTSAGYNEQFF

D: TRBD1
V: TRBV10-1
J: TRBJ1-1
size: -
DNA: TGCGCCAGCTGGGACAGGGAGAACACTGAAGCTTTCTTT
CDR3: CASWDRENTEAFF

D: TRBD1
V: TRBV19
J: TRBJ1-1
size: -
DNA: TGTGCCAGTAGTGAACAGGGGACTGAAGCTTTCTTT
CDR3: CASSEQGTEAFF

D: TRBD1
V: TRBV19
J: TRBJ2-5
size: -
DNA: TGTGCCAGTAGTCAAGGACAGGGGGCAAGGGAGACCCAGTACTTC
CDR3: CASSQGQGARETQYF

D: TRBD1
V: TRBV7-9
J: TRBJ1-6
size: few
DNA: TGTGCCAGCAGAATTGGGACAGGGGGATCACCCCTCCACTTT
CDR3: CASRIGTGGSPLHF

D: -
V: TRBV6-5
J: TRBJ2-5
size: -
DNA: TGTGCCAGCAGTTATTTAGAGACCCAGTACTTC
CDR3: CASSYLETQYF